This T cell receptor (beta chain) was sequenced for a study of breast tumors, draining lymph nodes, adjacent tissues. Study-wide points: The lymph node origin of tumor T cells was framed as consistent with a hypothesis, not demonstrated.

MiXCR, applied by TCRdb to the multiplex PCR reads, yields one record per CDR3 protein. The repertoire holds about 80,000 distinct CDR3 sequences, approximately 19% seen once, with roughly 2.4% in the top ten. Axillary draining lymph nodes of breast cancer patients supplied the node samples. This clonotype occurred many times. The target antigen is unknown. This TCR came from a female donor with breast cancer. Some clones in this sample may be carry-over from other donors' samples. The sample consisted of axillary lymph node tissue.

The CDR3 sequence is CAIKKQGAGETQYF. The CDR3 region has the DNA TGTGCCATCAAGAAACAGGGGGCGGGCGAGACCCAGTACTTC. The chain employs TRBV10-3 and TRBJ2-5; the match to TRBD1 covers 9 bases. J was trimmed by 5 bases and V by 7 bases; bases with no gene match: 8. CDR3 length equals 14 residues. Germline V gene sequence: CDR1 ENHRY, CDR2 SYGVKD.